Below, one T cell receptor beta chain is given with its context. What it recognizes is unknown. The entry originates in a study of shared clonotypes between healthy human individuals. Study background: Each donor's CD8 memory used one plate, CD8 naive two, each CD4 subset three. Study-wide points: When naive CD4 clonotypes were compared across a handful of donors, approximately 5% were shared. Larger richness was generally estimated for naive than memory subsets.

Clones were read by immunoSEQ multiplex PCR, and TCRdb kept only the in-frame ones, dropping some. Among some 2,500,000 clones, just under 95% were seen once, and the ten largest hold 0.37%. The receptor was derived from a young man in good health. Some clones in this sample may be carry-over from other donors' samples. The specimen sequenced was naive CD4+ T cells from PBMCs. Noted subset: CD45RA+ positively selected.

CDR3 DNA: TGTGCCAGCAGCGCGAGAATAGCGGGAGGGCTGAGGGAGCAGTACTTC. It translates to CASSARIAGGLREQYF. The chain combines TRBV9 with TRBJ2-7; 11 nucleotides line up with TRBD2. CDR1 is SGDLS, CDR2 YYNGEE, per germline. The CDR3 loop spans 16 amino acids. The trim removed 3 bases at V and 7 bases at J, leaving 12 bases unmatched.